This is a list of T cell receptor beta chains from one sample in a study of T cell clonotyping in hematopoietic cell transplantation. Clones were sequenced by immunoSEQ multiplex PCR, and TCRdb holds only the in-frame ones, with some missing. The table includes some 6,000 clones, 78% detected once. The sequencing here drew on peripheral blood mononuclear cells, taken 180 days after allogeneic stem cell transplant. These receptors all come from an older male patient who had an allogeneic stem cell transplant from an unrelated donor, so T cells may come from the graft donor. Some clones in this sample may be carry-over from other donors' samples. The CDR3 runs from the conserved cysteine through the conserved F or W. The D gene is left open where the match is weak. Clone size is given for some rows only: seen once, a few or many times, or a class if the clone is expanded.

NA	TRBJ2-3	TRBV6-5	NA	CASSYSEADTQYF	TGTGCCAGCAGTTACTCAGAAGCAGATACGCAGTATTTT
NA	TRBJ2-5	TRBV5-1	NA	CASSLTPGQPQETQYF	TGCGCCAGCAGCTTGACACCAGGACAGCCGCAAGAGACCCAGTACTTC
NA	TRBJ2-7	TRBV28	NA	CASSPGALSYEQYF	TGTGCCAGCAGTCCGGGGGCCCTCTCCTACGAGCAGTACTTC
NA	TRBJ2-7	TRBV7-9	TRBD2	CASSLEKRGPKF	TGTGCCAGCAGCTTAGAGAAGCGGGGCCCGAAATTC
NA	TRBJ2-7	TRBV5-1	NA	CASSLTGTLSSYEQYF	TGCGCCAGCAGCTTGACCGGGACTCTAAGCTCCTACGAGCAGTACTTC
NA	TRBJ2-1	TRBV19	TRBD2	CASSIGLAGDNEQFF	TGTGCCAGTAGTATCGGCCTAGCGGGAGACAATGAGCAGTTCTTC
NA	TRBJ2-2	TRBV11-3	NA	CASSLRGATGELFF	TGTGCCAGCAGCTTACGGGGGGCCACCGGGGAGCTGTTTTTT
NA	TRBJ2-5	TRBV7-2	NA	CASGRRGEETQYF	TGTGCCAGCGGGCGCAGGGGAGAAGAGACCCAGTACTTC
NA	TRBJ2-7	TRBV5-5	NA	CASSERTDYEQYF	TGTGCCAGCAGCGAGAGGACAGACTACGAGCAGTACTTC
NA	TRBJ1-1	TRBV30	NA	CAWSGLQINTEAFF	TGTGCCTGGAGTGGCTTACAAATCAACACTGAAGCTTTCTTT
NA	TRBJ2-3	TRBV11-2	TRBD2	CASSTRLAATDTQYF	TGTGCCAGCAGCACCCGACTAGCGGCGACAGATACGCAGTATTTT
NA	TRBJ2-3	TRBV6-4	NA	CASSDSMAPSTDTQYF	TGTGCCAGCAGTGACTCGATGGCACCAAGCACAGATACGCAGTATTTT
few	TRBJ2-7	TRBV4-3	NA	CASSQARETRPYEQYF	TGCGCCAGCAGCCAAGCACGTGAGACAAGACCCTACGAGCAGTACTTC
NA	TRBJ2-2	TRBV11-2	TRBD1	CASSSGTGLTNTGELFF	TGTGCCAGCAGCTCGGGGACAGGATTGACGAACACCGGGGAGCTGTTTTTT
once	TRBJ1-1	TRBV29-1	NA	CSAEKNTEAFF	TGCAGCGCGGAGAAGAACACTGAAGCTTTCTTT
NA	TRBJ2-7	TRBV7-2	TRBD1	CASSLGTVEQYF	TGTGCCAGCAGCCTCGGGACAGTAGAGCAGTACTTC
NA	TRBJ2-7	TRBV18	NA	CASSPQTGVYEQYF	TGTGCCAGCTCACCTCAGACAGGAGTCTACGAGCAGTACTTC
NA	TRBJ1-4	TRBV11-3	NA	CASSDPPNEKLFF	TGTGCCAGCAGCGACCCCCCGAATGAAAAACTGTTTTTT
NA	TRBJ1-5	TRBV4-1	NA	CASSYVLGETQPQHF	TGCGCCAGCAGCTATGTGTTAGGGGAAACTCAGCCCCAGCATTTT
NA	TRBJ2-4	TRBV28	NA	CASSPPRYRAKNIQYF	TGTGCCAGCAGCCCACCCCGGTATCGGGCCAAAAACATTCAGTACTTC
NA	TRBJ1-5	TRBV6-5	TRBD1	CASSKRQGWNQPQHF	TGTGCCAGCAGTAAACGACAGGGTTGGAATCAGCCCCAGCATTTT
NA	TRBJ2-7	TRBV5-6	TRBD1	CASEDRGLAYEQYF	TGTGCCAGCGAGGACAGGGGCTTGGCCTACGAGCAGTACTTC
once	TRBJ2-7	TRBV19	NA	CASSIAGYEQYF	TGTGCCAGTAGTATAGCGGGCTACGAGCAGTACTTC
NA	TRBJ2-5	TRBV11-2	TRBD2	CASSLLAGQETQYF	TGTGCCAGCAGCTTACTAGCGGGACAAGAGACCCAGTACTTC
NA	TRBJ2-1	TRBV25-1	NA	CASSEGGSGLNEQFF	TGTGCCAGCAGTGAAGGGGGGTCGGGCCTCAATGAGCAGTTCTTC
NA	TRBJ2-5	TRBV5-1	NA	CASSLASGNRETQYF	TGCGCCAGCAGCTTGGCGTCAGGGAACCGGGAGACCCAGTACTTC
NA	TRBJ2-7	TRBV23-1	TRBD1	CASSQSIAGGDGYEQYF	TGCGCCAGCAGTCAATCGATCGCAGGGGGTGATGGCTACGAGCAGTACTTC
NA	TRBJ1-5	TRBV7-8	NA	CASSADPRQPQHF	TGTGCCAGCAGCGCCGACCCCCGTCAGCCCCAGCATTTT
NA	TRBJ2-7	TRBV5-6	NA	CASRAQLDYEQYF	TGTGCCAGCAGGGCACAGCTAGACTACGAGCAGTACTTC
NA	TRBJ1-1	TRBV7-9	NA	CASSEAGDKAFF	TGTGCCAGCAGCGAAGCCGGGGACAAAGCTTTCTTT
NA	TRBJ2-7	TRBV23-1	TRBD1	CASSQYDRGRRNEQYF	TGCGCCAGCAGTCAATACGACAGGGGGCGCCGTAACGAGCAGTACTTC
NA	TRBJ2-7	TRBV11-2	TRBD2	CASSLGASGSSLRQYF	TGTGCCAGCAGCTTAGGGGCTAGCGGGAGTTCTCTACGGCAGTACTTC
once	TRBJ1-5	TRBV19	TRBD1	CASSIGPGGNQPQHF	TGTGCCAGTAGTATTGGGCCAGGGGGTAATCAGCCCCAGCATTTT
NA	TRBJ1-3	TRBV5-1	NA	CASSIGDTIYF	TGCGCCAGCAGCATCGGAGACACCATATATTTT
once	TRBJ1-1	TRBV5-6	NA	CASSLTGGNTEAFF	TGTGCCAGCAGCTTAACGGGGGGGAACACTGAAGCTTTCTTT
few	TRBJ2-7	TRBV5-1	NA	CASSSQQGPGEQYF	TGCGCCAGCAGCTCCCAACAGGGCCCGGGGGAGCAGTACTTC
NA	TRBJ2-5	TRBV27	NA	CASRSGRSGSQYF	TGTGCCAGCAGATCTGGACGGAGCGGATCCCAGTACTTC
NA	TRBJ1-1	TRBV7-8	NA	CASRWEGDTEAFF	TGTGCCAGCCGCTGGGAGGGGGACACTGAAGCTTTCTTT
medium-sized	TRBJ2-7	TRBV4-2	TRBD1	CAAGTGHEQYF	TGTGCTGCAGGGACAGGGCACGAGCAGTACTTC
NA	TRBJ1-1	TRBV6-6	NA	CASLGQAPGGAEAFF	TGTGCCAGCTTGGGGCAGGCCCCCGGCGGAGCTGAAGCTTTCTTT
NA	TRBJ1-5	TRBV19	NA	CASVSVGGYQPQHF	TGTGCCAGTGTTTCAGTGGGGGGATATCAGCCCCAGCATTTT
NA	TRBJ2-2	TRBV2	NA	CASSGYRNTGELFF	TGTGCCAGCAGTGGGTACAGAAACACCGGGGAGCTGTTTTTT
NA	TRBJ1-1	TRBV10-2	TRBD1	CASSSPDRLLNTEAFF	TGCGCCAGCAGCTCTCCGGACAGGCTACTGAACACTGAAGCTTTCTTT
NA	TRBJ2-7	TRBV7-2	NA	CASSPLGSSYEQYF	TGTGCCAGCAGCCCCTTGGGGAGCTCCTACGAGCAGTACTTC
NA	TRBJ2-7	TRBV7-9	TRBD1	CASSLFGTGYEQYF	TGTGCCAGCAGCTTATTCGGGACAGGGTACGAGCAGTACTTC
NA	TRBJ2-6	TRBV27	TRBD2	CASRDGGSGANVLTF	TGTGCCAGCAGGGACGGGGGGTCCGGGGCCAACGTCCTGACTTTC